The subject of this entry is one T cell receptor beta chain. Its antigen is unknown. From germline, CDR1 is SGHTA and CDR2 FQGNSA. The germline V and J ends were trimmed by 4 bases and 7 bases, with 23 bases remaining between them. The CDR3 loop spans 16 amino acids. PCR amplification relied on 60 Vbeta primers (plus 13 Jbeta primers). TCRdb keeps only in-frame clones here, not all; method: immunoSEQ multiplex PCR. The repertoire holds 150,000 to 200,000 clones, 81% seen once, with about 3.4% in the top ten. The sample originates from a study of cytomegalovirus exposure and HLA in healthy donors. For the study at large: For the 300 to 400 genotyped donors, about 79% fell within the Caucasian-associated ancestry cluster.

Findings of the study overall: A missense DCLRE1C variant was associated with V- and J-gene trimming of TCR beta chains in a later analysis, and an independent cohort replicated the association.

The source of this sequence is a man aged 40-49 years in good health and CMV-seropositive. This chain connects TRBV7-2 to TRBJ2-7; D possibly corresponds to TRBD2 (6 bases). Sequenced material: PBMCs. The CDR3 region has the DNA TGTGCCAGCAGCTCGACCCGGGACTCATACCGGGAAGAGCAGTACTTC. Translation gives CASSSTRDSYREEQYF.